This TCR beta chain was captured by sequencing in a study of OX40 agonist ivuxolimab in advanced cancers. Background on the whole study: Ivuxolimab was a fully human IgG2 agonistic monoclonal antibody targeting the costimulatory receptor OX40 (CD134). Intravenous ivuxolimab was administered to patients every 2 weeks at six dose levels: 0.01, 0.1, 0.3, 1.5, 3 and 10 mg/kg. Among the roughly 50 dose-escalation patients, about 19 had hepatocellular carcinoma, 15 or so melanoma, 9 renal cell carcinoma and 9 head and neck cancer. In the dose-escalation cohort, roughly 82% of patients were male, and the mean age was 60 years with a range of roughly 20 to 79. Patients were allowed to have had prior anti-PD-1, anti-PD-L1 or anti-CTLA-4 therapy, and roughly 40% of the dose-escalation patients had been treated with checkpoint inhibitors. Partial responses were achieved by three dose-escalation patients, of whom one had hepatocellular carcinoma and two had cutaneous melanoma. The point of sequencing TCRbeta in the periphery was to test whether ivuxolimab changed TCR sequence diversity and drove clonal T-cell expansion. The paper reports the monotherapy dose-escalation portion (N of about 50 patients) of the phase I ivuxolimab trial. Results the study describes overall, beyond this receptor: Which antigens the clonally expanded peripheral T cells were specific for was not determined. In partial responders in the 0.1-3.0 mg/kg groups, normalized peripheral clonal expansion was found to be among the lowest, especially among CD8+ T cells. At doses of 0.1 to 3.0 mg/kg, clonal expansion of both CD4+ and CD8+ blood T cells was observed from baseline to week 6. On average, CD8+ T cells showed more expanded clones than CD4+ T cells after ivuxolimab. Low levels of normalized T-cell clonal expansion were also shown by some nonresponding patients.

CDR1 and CDR2 are drawn from the germline V gene (reference sequence): GTSNPN, SVGIG. The CDR3 runs 13 residues from the cysteine to the phenylalanine. The retained sequence is limited to the CDR3, 39 bases, with the frame set at the first base. Trimming at the junction amounts to 1 base on V and 3 bases on J, and the germline ends lie 7 bases apart. Genomic DNA was extracted from sorted cells for sequencing of the TCRbeta CDR3 region. The immunoSEQ Assay was used to sequence the TCRbeta CDR3 regions. TCRdb obtained this table from immuneACCESS and retained in-frame rearrangements with V and J assigned. These tables miss some clones; where compared with another copy, unresolved V genes account for less than half of the shortfall, and the remainder is unexplained. This sample has more than 40,000 clones in its table, and 65% to 85% of those were observed once. Approximately 1.8% of the sample lies in the top ten.

This clone was detected only once. Its recognized antigen is unknown. The input lacks base qualities; no much larger clone sits a single base away. Patients with autoimmune disease history or receiving systemic immunosuppression were excluded from the trial. Peripheral blood for TCR sequencing was drawn from every dose cohort at baseline, at cycle 4 day 1 and at cycle 7 day 1. The samples were drawn from a first-in-human, open-label, multicenter phase I dose-escalation trial of ivuxolimab. The trial enrolled adults with locally advanced or metastatic head and neck squamous cell, hepatocellular, melanoma or renal cell carcinoma. Before TCR sequencing, CD4+ and CD8+ T cells were separately sorted from peripheral blood.

The V and J genes are TRBV30 and TRBJ1-5, with the D gene not clear enough to name. Specimen: CD4+ or CD8+ T cells sorted from blood, collected in a trial of the OX40 agonist ivuxolimab. This clonotype was obtained from an adult with an advanced solid tumor such as melanoma, head and neck, liver or kidney cancer. For the CDR3, the sequence is CAWSAALNQPQHF. The nucleotide sequence reads TGTGCCTGGAGTGCGGCCCTCAATCAGCCCCAGCATTTT.